A single sample gave rise to the 26 T cell receptor beta chains below, sequenced in a study of naive and memory T cell subsets. Two oligonucleotides, mixed equimolar, formed the beta constant-region primer covering TRBC1 and TRBC2. The ligated cDNA underwent four PCR rounds using SP2 and nested alpha and beta constant-region primers. TCRdb fed the UMI-ligation and nested PCR reads into MiXCR, producing one record per CDR3 protein. The repertoire holds under 35,000 distinct CDR3 sequences, 18% seen once, with 3.4% in the top ten. The specimen was effector memory CD4+ T cells from blood. Subset denoted: effector memory, CD45RA- CD27-. These receptors were taken from a human donor in good health.

The genes are TRBV12-5 and TRBJ1-5; TRBD1 is a possible D gene (5 bases). In germline, CDR1 is LGHNT, CDR2 FRNRAP. The V end lost 1 base, the J end lost 7 bases, and 23 bases lay between the germline ends. This CDR3 is 18 amino acids long. This chain's CDR3 is CASGLATLEGSRHQPQHF. The CDR3 DNA sequence: TGTGCTAGTGGTTTGGCCACCCTTGAGGGGTCGAGGCACCAGCCCCAGCATTTT.

The V call is TRBV28, the J call TRBJ2-4, with 7 bases fitting TRBD1. CDR3 length equals 14 residues. V lost 3 bases and J lost 4; bases outside the gene matches: 3. Germline V gene sequence: CDR1 MDHEN, CDR2 SYDVKM. CDR3 sequence reads: CASSLVTGKNIQYF. CDR3 DNA sequence: TGTGCCAGCAGTTTGGTGACAGGGAAAAACATTCAGTACTTC.

This clonotype was recorded many times. This chain links TRBV21-1 with TRBJ2-1; the table calls TRBD1, which could not be checked here. TRBV21-1 is listed as a pseudogene. The CDR3 extends over 15 amino acids. The DNA for the CDR3 is TGTGCCAGCAGCAAAACGACAGGTAGCTACAATGAGCAGTTCTTC. Translated: CASSKTTGSYNEQFF.

The CDR3 DNA is TGTGCCACCAGCAGAGTCACAGGGGTAGGCTATGGCTACACCTTC. As protein: CATSRVTGVGYGYTF. The chain joins TRBV15 to TRBJ1-2, with 7 bases identical to TRBD1. Germline assignment: CDR1 LNHNV and CDR2 YYDKDF (reference sequence). J lost 4 bases, V lost 1 base, and 6 bases had no gene match. The CDR3 consists of 15 residues. The whole variable domain, remainder taken from reference TRBV15 and TRBJ1-2, is DAMVIQNPRYQVTQFGKPVTLSCSQTLNHNVMYWYQQKSSQAPKLLFHYYDKDFNNEADTPDNFQSRRPNTSFCFLDIRSPGLGDTAMYLCATSRVTGVGYGYTFGSGTRLTVV.

This clonotype has more than one count but fewer than ten. The chain combines TRBV6-2 or TRBV6-3 with TRBJ2-7; 8 positions agree with TRBD2. The CDR3 sequence is 13 residues long. CDR1 is MNHEY and CDR2 is SVGEGT in the germline V gene. V shed 4 bases, J shed 3 bases, and the junction held 2 bases outside the gene matches. The CDR3: CASSSGLVYEQYF. CDR3 coding DNA: TGTGCCAGCAGTTCGGGACTAGTCTACGAGCAGTACTTC.

This clonotype was seen a handful of times. The chain carries TRBV4-3 and TRBJ2-2; D possibly uses TRBD1 or TRBD2 (5 bases each). Germline V CDR1 and CDR2: LGHNA, YSLEER. Trimming removed 1 base at V and 5 bases at J, with 11 bases between. The CDR3 loop spans 15 amino acids. The CDR3, as DNA: TGCGCCAGCAGCCAAGGCTCAGGGACGACCGGGGAGCTGTTTTTT. Amino acids: CASSQGSGTTGELFF.

This clonotype was counted many times. The chain joins TRBV24-1 to TRBJ2-1; 14 positions agree with TRBD2. With V trimmed by 10 bases and J by 7 bases, 8 bases remained unmatched. Germline values: CDR1 KGHDR, CDR2 SFDVKD. CDR3 size: 15 residues. DNA for the CDR3: TGTGCCACGAGTACGACTAGCGGGAGGGGAAATGAGCAGTTCTTC. The encoded protein is CATSTTSGRGNEQFF.

This clonotype was recorded a few times. The rearrangement joins TRBV10-1 to TRBJ2-3; 7 bases agree with TRBD2. With V trimmed by 4 bases and J by 6 bases, 7 bases remained unmatched. CDR1 is WNHNN and CDR2 is SYGVQD in the germline V gene (reference sequence). The CDR3 contains 14 residues. The CDR3 spells CASSAGGSIDTQYF. CDR3 coding DNA: TGCGCCAGCAGTGCGGGCGGGAGTATCGATACGCAGTATTTT.

The genes are TRBV7-3 and TRBJ2-1, with 12 bases fitting TRBD2. The J segment lost 8 bases and the V segment lost 0 bases, leaving 2 bases of the junction unmatched. The germline CDR1 and CDR2 sequences are SGHTA and FQGTGA. The CDR3 loop spans 15 amino acids. DNA for the CDR3: TGTGCCAGCAGCTTAACCCTAGCGGGAGGGGATGAGCAGTTCTTC. Its translation: CASSLTLAGGDEQFF.

Comment on this clonotype: The junction differs from germline at one of its ends, possibly a read error. The chain recombines TRBV7-2 with TRBJ2-2; a possible D gene is TRBD2 (5 bases). From germline, CDR1 is SGHTA and CDR2 FQGNSA. This CDR3 is built from 16 residues. The CDR3 region has the DNA TGTGCCAGCAGCTTAGGATCGAGTCAGAGCACCGGGGTGCTGTTTTTT. It codes for CASSLGSSQSTGVLFF.

The V and J genes are TRBV5-1 and TRBJ1-5, with D possibly being TRBD1 (5 bases). The CDR3 is 15 amino acids. The V gene lost 4 bases and the J gene lost 1 base, with 12 bases spanning the gap. Germline V lookup: CDR1 SGHRS, CDR2 YFSETQ. The CDR3 spells CASSITGQSNQPQHF. DNA of the CDR3: TGCGCCAGCAGCATCACAGGCCAAAGCAATCAGCCCCAGCATTTT.

V usage is TRBV20-1 and J usage is TRBJ2-5; 8 positions match TRBD2. Germline CDR1 reads DFQATT; CDR2 reads SNEGSKA (reference sequence). CDR3 length: 15 residues. V lost 4 bases and J lost 3; bases outside the gene matches: 10. The CDR3 sequence: CSATPSGLSEETQYF. The CDR3 nucleotides are TGCAGTGCTACCCCTAGCGGGCTAAGTGAAGAGACCCAGTACTTC.

This clonotype qualifies as medium-sized (0.01 to 0.1%). The chain carries TRBV6-5 and TRBJ1-2; possible D gene TRBD1, 6 bases. Germline CDR1 MNHEY, CDR2 SVGAGI. The V gene lost 4 bases and the J gene lost 4 bases, with 16 bases spanning the gap. The CDR3 totals 15 residues. The CDR3 nucleotides are TGTGCCAGCAGTTCCACAGGGACTGTGCGCTATGGCTACACCTTC. It translates to CASSSTGTVRYGYTF.

This clonotype was observed a few times. The V and J genes are TRBV24-1 and TRBJ2-5; possibly TRBD2 for D (5 bases). V lost 7 bases, J lost 7 bases, and 12 bases lay in between. Germline loops: CDR1 KGHDR, CDR2 SFDVKD. The CDR3 length is 12 residues. This chain's CDR3 is CATSGNGRTQYF. In DNA, the CDR3 is TGTGCCACCAGCGGGAATGGGCGGACCCAGTACTTC.

V is TRBV20-1 and J is TRBJ2-5; the match to TRBD1 covers 9 bases. V gave up 3 bases and J gave up 5 bases; unmatched junction bases: 10. This CDR3 comprises 15 residues. Germline V gene sequence: CDR1 DFQATT, CDR2 SNEGSKA (reference sequence). For the CDR3, the DNA is TGCAGTGCTAGTCCCGGGACAGGGATGGCGGAGACCCAGTACTTC. Protein product: CSASPGTGMAETQYF.

This clonotype has more than one count but fewer than ten. The DNA for the CDR3 is TGTGCCAGTAGTCCCCGGACAGGGAGGACAGATACGCAGTATTTT. Residues: CASSPRTGRTDTQYF. This chain joins TRBV19 and TRBJ2-3, with TRBD1 matching over 8 bases. This CDR3 comprises 15 residues. Germline assignment: CDR1 LNHDA and CDR2 SQIVND (reference sequence). Losses at the gene ends were 5 bases for V and 3 bases for J; bases not matched to a gene: 7.

This chain connects TRBV28 to TRBJ1-6; D is unresolved. With 2 bases removed from V and 10 bases from J, the gap between germline ends came to 12 bases. Germline lookup yields CDR1 MDHEN and CDR2 SYDVKM. The CDR3 totals 14 residues. The CDR3 region has the DNA TGTGCCAGCAGTTTAACCAGGAAGAGCTCACCCCTCCACTTT. Translation: CASSLTRKSSPLHF.

V is TRBV7-8 and J is TRBJ2-7; 7 bases match TRBD1. The CDR3 totals 15 residues. Looked up from germline, CDR1 is SGHVS and CDR2 is FQNEAQ. J gave up 3 bases and V 2 bases, and 7 bases lay outside the gene matches. CDR3 bases: TGTGCCAGCAGCTTATTAAGGGGACAGAGCTACGAGCAGTACTTC. Its translation is CASSLLRGQSYEQYF.

This clonotype occurred a few times. The J gene is TRBJ2-4, the V gene TRBV20-1, with D possibly being TRBD2 (6 bases). Germline-derived CDR1 and CDR2 are DFQATT and SNEGSKA (reference sequence). V was cut by 0 bases and J by 0 bases, with 15 bases left in between. This CDR3 comprises 17 residues. The CDR3 DNA reads TGCAGTGCTAGAGATCGATGGGGGGAGTTAGCCAAAAACATTCAGTACTTC. As protein: CSARDRWGELAKNIQYF.

V usage is TRBV3-1 and J usage is TRBJ2-1, with D possibly TRBD1 on 5 matching bases. The germline CDR1 and CDR2 sequences are LGHDT and YNNKEL (reference sequence). This CDR3 comprises 14 residues. The germline V and J ends were trimmed by 4 bases and 6 bases, with 13 bases remaining between them. The CDR3 loop is CASSPRQRINEQFF. CDR3 coding DNA: TGTGCCAGCAGCCCCCGACAGAGGATCAATGAGCAGTTCTTC.

The genes are TRBV4-2 and TRBJ2-7, with 7 bases identical to TRBD1. Germline-derived CDR1 and CDR2 are LGHNA and YNFKEQ. The CDR3 covers 16 residues. The J segment lost 2 bases and the V segment lost 4 bases, leaving 11 bases of the junction unmatched. CDR3 sequence reads: CASSPLGLTGTYEQYF. The CDR3 bases are TGTGCCAGCAGCCCGCTAGGTCTGACAGGGACCTACGAGCAGTACTTC.

This sequence joins TRBV30 and TRBJ1-2; D is perhaps TRBD1 (5 bases). This CDR3 is built from 13 residues. V was cut by 4 bases and J by 6 bases, with 15 bases left in between. Germline CDR1 reads GTSNPN; CDR2 reads SVGIG (reference sequence). CDR3 sequence reads: CAWNYLSGNGYTF. The CDR3 DNA reads as TGTGCCTGGAATTATCTGTCAGGGAATGGCTACACCTTC.

The J gene is TRBJ2-2, the V gene TRBV11-2; D is undetermined. The CDR3 runs to 16 residues. CDR1 is SGHAT, CDR2 FQNNGV, per germline. Deletions cut 6 bases from V and 4 bases from J, with 18 bases between. The CDR3 loop reads CASSRDRPQSTGELFF. DNA for the CDR3: TGTGCCAGCAGTAGGGATCGACCCCAGAGCACCGGGGAGCTGTTTTTT.

The CDR3 region has the DNA TGTGCCATCAGTGAGTCGATATCGGGAGGGGGTAGGAATGAGCAGTTCTTC. Translated, it gives CAISESISGGGRNEQFF. V gene TRBV10-3 combines with J gene TRBJ2-1, with 8 bases fitting TRBD2. Germline-derived CDR1 and CDR2 are ENHRY and SYGVKD. The CDR3 consists of 17 residues. After removal of 0 bases from V and 7 bases from J, the junction contained 11 bases not matched to a gene.

This chain connects TRBV20-1 to TRBJ2-5; unclear D gene. V was shortened by 4 bases and J by 0 bases, with 3 bases between the two germline ends. The CDR3 consists of 11 residues. Germline V gives CDR1 DFQATT, CDR2 SNEGSKA (reference sequence). The CDR3 loop is CSANNQETQYF. CDR3 nucleotide sequence: TGCAGTGCTAACAACCAAGAGACCCAGTACTTC.

The table lists this clonotype with many counts. V usage is TRBV20-1 and J usage is TRBJ1-3; 8 positions agree with TRBD1. With 2 bases clipped from V and 6 bases from J, the junction kept 6 bases outside the gene matches. The CDR3 sequence is 14 residues long. The germline gives CDR1 DFQATT, CDR2 SNEGSKA (reference sequence). CDR3: CSARKTGATNTIYF. The DNA for the CDR3 is TGCAGTGCTAGAAAGACAGGGGCGACAAACACCATATATTTT.